This T cell receptor (beta chain) is from a study of T-cell reconstitution after alpha-beta-depleted transplantation in children. The length of the CDR3 is 14 residues. V was trimmed by 6 bases and J by 3 bases, leaving 12 bases between them. Germline V lookup: CDR1 LGHNT, CDR2 FRNRAP. Overall study results and limits: Reportedly, alpha-beta T cells present about two months post-transplant originated from several hundred expanded clones of graft origin. Elevated TCRbeta diversity at day 60 was traced, in some patients, to surviving recipient T cells and thymic progenitors. From newly produced T cells came most of the T-cell counts and diversity one year after transplant.

Using unique molecular identifiers, the investigators prepared the TCRbeta library. TCRdb re-called the PCR reads through MiXCR, storing one row per CDR3 protein. The repertoire holds approximately 50,000 distinct CDR3 sequences, with roughly half as singletons. As regards this clonotype: Its antigen is as yet unknown.

The sequence came from a boy under two years old with SCID, due to receive a stem cell transplant. The source material was peripheral blood, sampled before TCRalphabeta/CD19-depleted stem cell transplant. The chain combines TRBV12-5 with TRBJ2-1; no clear D. CDR3 in amino acids: CASGSRPLYNEQFF. In DNA, the CDR3 is TGTGCTAGTGGCTCCCGACCGCTCTACAATGAGCAGTTCTTC.